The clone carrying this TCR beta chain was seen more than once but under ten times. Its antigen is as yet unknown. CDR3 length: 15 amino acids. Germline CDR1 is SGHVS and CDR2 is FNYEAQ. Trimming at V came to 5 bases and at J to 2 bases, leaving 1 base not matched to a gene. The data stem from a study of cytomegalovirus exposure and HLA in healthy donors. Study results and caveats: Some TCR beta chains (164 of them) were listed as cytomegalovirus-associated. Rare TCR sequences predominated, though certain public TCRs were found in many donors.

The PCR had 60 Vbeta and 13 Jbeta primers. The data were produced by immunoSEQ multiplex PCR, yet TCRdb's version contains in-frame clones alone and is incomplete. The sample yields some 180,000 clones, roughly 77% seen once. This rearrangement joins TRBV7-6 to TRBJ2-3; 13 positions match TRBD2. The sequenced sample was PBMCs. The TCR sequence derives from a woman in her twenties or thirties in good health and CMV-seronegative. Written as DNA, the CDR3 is TGTGCCAGCAGCACTAGCGGGGGGGCCACAGATACGCAGTATTTT. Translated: CASSTSGGATDTQYF.